These 2 T cell receptor beta chains were all obtained from the same sample, sequenced in a study of cytomegalovirus exposure and HLA in healthy donors. 13 Jbeta primers and 60 Vbeta primers were used for the PCR. Measured with immunoSEQ multiplex PCR; TCRdb has only the in-frame clones, and not every one. The table has around 130,000 clones, 81% seen once. The specimen was PBMCs. These TCRs come from a woman in her 40s in good health and CMV-seropositive.

The V call is TRBV10-3, the J call TRBJ2-1; TRBD1 aligns across 8 bases. Unmatched junction bases numbered 6, after V lost 6 bases and J lost 8 bases. The CDR3 runs 13 residues. CDR1 and CDR2 (germline): ENHRY, SYGVKD. The CDR3 region has the DNA TGTGCCATCAGAAAACAGGGGGAGGATGAGCAGTTCTTC. As protein: CAIRKQGEDEQFF.

The V and J genes are TRBV27 and TRBJ1-3; no clear D. V shed 2 bases and J shed 4 bases, with 12 bases lying between them. The germline V gene encodes CDR1 MNHEY and CDR2 SMNVEV (reference sequence). The length of the CDR3 is 15 residues. DNA for the CDR3: TGTGCCAGCAGTTTACTAGGTTTCGGCGGAAACACCATATATTTT. Its protein product is CASSLLGFGGNTIYF.